The T cell receptor beta chain under discussion was sequenced for a study of blood T cells in healthy people across ages. Study conclusions and caveats: Significant beta diversity loss was already apparent by age roughly 44, declining roughly linearly.

The table lists this clonotype with many counts. Its antigen is currently unknown. Primers used in a second PCR of about 6 to 11 cycles were a sample-barcoded 5' primer and a J-beta primer mix. A tag from a template-switch adaptor with 12 random nucleotides marked each cDNA molecule. Any given sample supplied a minimum of 2.5 million CDR3-containing paired-end reads. TCRdb used MiXCR to reprocess the 5' RACE reads, holding one entry per CDR3 protein. The sample holds around 1,700,000 distinct CDR3 sequences, 28% seen once. CDR3 length equals 12 residues. The V end lost 6 bases, the J end lost 9 bases, and 13 bases lay between the germline ends. Isolating PBMCs gave at least 6.5 million of these cells per sample.

This TCR came from a woman aged 25 to 39 in good health. The chain employs TRBV12-3 or TRBV12-4 and TRBJ2-3, with D tentatively TRBD2 (5 bases). What was sequenced was blood. The CDR3 sequence is CASSPGRGTQYF. CDR3 sequence (DNA): TGTGCCAGCAGCCCGGGGAGAGGAACGCAGTATTTT.